The rows below give T cell receptor beta chains drawn from one sample of a study of T-cell memory formation after mild COVID-19. TCRdb independently ran MiXCR on the 5' RACE reads; one entry per CDR3 protein. This table has 200,000 to 300,000 distinct CDR3 sequences, roughly 17% appearing once. Specimen: PBMCs or a T cell subset sorted from them (not recorded which). The receptor source for this set is a man between 18 and 35 years old who had mild COVID-19 (a few samples of this study predate the infection). Cell type and time point are not known. Both conserved end residues are part of each CDR3. Each record gives: J gene, V gene, D gene, clone size, CDR3 protein, CDR3 DNA. The D gene is left open where the match is weak. Clone size is shown for a subset of rows, as once, few, many or a class of expanded clone.

j_gene: TRBJ2-1
v_gene: TRBV7-9
d_gene: TRBD1
abundance: -
CDR3aa: CASSSGTGVIVYEQFF
CDR3nt: TGTGCCAGCAGCAGCGGGACAGGGGTGATCGTCTATGAGCAGTTCTTC

j_gene: TRBJ2-1
v_gene: TRBV20-1
d_gene: TRBD2
abundance: -
CDR3aa: CSATTSGGLSYNEQFF
CDR3nt: TGCAGTGCCACTACTAGCGGGGGCCTCTCCTACAATGAGCAGTTCTTC

j_gene: TRBJ2-5
v_gene: TRBV6-6
d_gene: TRBD1
abundance: -
CDR3aa: CASSYSTGGAGETQYF
CDR3nt: TGTGCCAGCAGTTACTCGACAGGGGGCGCCGGGGAGACCCAGTACTTC

j_gene: TRBJ2-5
v_gene: TRBV5-6
d_gene: TRBD2
abundance: once
CDR3aa: CASSRNLAAGLRETQYF
CDR3nt: TGTGCCAGCAGCCGAAATTTGGCAGCGGGGCTTCGAGAGACCCAGTACTTC

j_gene: TRBJ2-5
v_gene: TRBV9
d_gene: -
abundance: -
CDR3aa: CASSVGGGQQETQYF
CDR3nt: TGTGCCAGCAGCGTAGGGGGTGGGCAACAAGAGACCCAGTACTTC

j_gene: TRBJ2-3
v_gene: TRBV4-2
d_gene: TRBD2
abundance: many
CDR3aa: CASSQDAVAGYTDTQYF
CDR3nt: TGTGCCAGCAGCCAAGATGCGGTAGCGGGGTACACAGATACGCAGTATTTT

j_gene: TRBJ2-3
v_gene: TRBV5-6
d_gene: -
abundance: -
CDR3aa: CASSFRDTDTQYF
CDR3nt: TGTGCCAGCAGCTTCCGGGACACAGATACGCAGTATTTT

j_gene: TRBJ2-4
v_gene: TRBV20-1
d_gene: -
abundance: few
CDR3aa: CSAVWSVNIQYF
CDR3nt: TGCAGTGCTGTTTGGTCAGTAAACATTCAGTACTTC

j_gene: TRBJ2-5
v_gene: TRBV7-8
d_gene: TRBD1
abundance: few
CDR3aa: CASSFNLPPQGVKETQYF
CDR3nt: TGTGCCAGCAGCTTTAACCTACCTCCCCAGGGGGTAAAAGAGACCCAGTACTTC

j_gene: TRBJ1-6
v_gene: TRBV10-2
d_gene: -
abundance: -
CDR3aa: CASSRPTGSPLHF
CDR3nt: TGCGCCAGCAGCAGACCCACCGGGTCACCCCTCCACTTT

j_gene: TRBJ1-2
v_gene: TRBV12-3/TRBV12-4
d_gene: -
abundance: few
CDR3aa: CASSLADGDYTF
CDR3nt: TGTGCCAGCAGTTTAGCGGATGGGGACTACACCTTC

j_gene: TRBJ1-2
v_gene: TRBV19
d_gene: -
abundance: -
CDR3aa: CASSVRRSDRGYTF
CDR3nt: TGTGCCAGTAGTGTACGTCGGTCCGATAGAGGCTACACCTTC

j_gene: TRBJ1-1
v_gene: TRBV12-3/TRBV12-4
d_gene: -
abundance: few
CDR3aa: CASRAGRTNTEAFF
CDR3nt: TGTGCCAGCAGAGCGGGACGCACGAACACTGAAGCTTTCTTT

j_gene: TRBJ2-5
v_gene: TRBV7-8
d_gene: -
abundance: few
CDR3aa: CASSTLWGEETQYF
CDR3nt: TGTGCCAGCAGCACTTTGTGGGGGGAAGAGACCCAGTACTTC

j_gene: TRBJ1-4
v_gene: TRBV25-1
d_gene: -
abundance: few
CDR3aa: CASSDIQSNEKLFF
CDR3nt: TGTGCCAGCAGTGATATACAGTCTAATGAAAAACTGTTTTTT

j_gene: TRBJ2-5
v_gene: TRBV24-1
d_gene: -
abundance: -
CDR3aa: CATSDTSRETQYF
CDR3nt: TGTGCCACCAGCGATACTAGCCGTGAGACCCAGTACTTC

j_gene: TRBJ1-6
v_gene: TRBV4-3
d_gene: -
abundance: -
CDR3aa: CASSQVGYSPLHF
CDR3nt: TGCGCCAGCAGCCAAGTTGGTTATTCACCCCTCCACTTT

j_gene: TRBJ1-4
v_gene: TRBV3-1
d_gene: TRBD1
abundance: -
CDR3aa: CASSLIQGKLFF
CDR3nt: TGTGCCAGCAGCCTTATACAGGGGAAACTGTTTTTT

j_gene: TRBJ1-3
v_gene: TRBV5-1
d_gene: -
abundance: -
CDR3aa: CASSLVGTDSGNTIYF
CDR3nt: TGCGCCAGCAGCTTGGTTGGGACGGACTCTGGAAACACCATATATTTT

j_gene: TRBJ1-5
v_gene: TRBV27
d_gene: -
abundance: -
CDR3aa: CASTERWQPQHF
CDR3nt: TGTGCCAGCACCGAACGGTGGCAGCCCCAGCATTTT

j_gene: TRBJ2-3
v_gene: TRBV5-1
d_gene: -
abundance: many
CDR3aa: CASSLAPRSTDTQYF
CDR3nt: TGCGCCAGCAGCTTGGCGCCCAGAAGCACAGATACGCAGTATTTT

j_gene: TRBJ2-7
v_gene: TRBV7-7
d_gene: TRBD1
abundance: -
CDR3aa: CASSPDRDREQYF
CDR3nt: TGTGCCAGCAGCCCCGACAGGGACCGAGAGCAGTACTTC

j_gene: TRBJ1-6
v_gene: TRBV10-3
d_gene: -
abundance: -
CDR3aa: CAISDSQGGNSPLHF
CDR3nt: TGTGCCATCAGTGATTCGCAGGGAGGTAATTCACCCCTCCACTTT

j_gene: TRBJ2-3
v_gene: TRBV15
d_gene: -
abundance: -
CDR3aa: CATSRVGAANTQYF
CDR3nt: TGTGCCACCAGCAGAGTGGGGGCAGCTAATACGCAGTATTTT

j_gene: TRBJ2-2
v_gene: TRBV29-1
d_gene: TRBD1
abundance: -
CDR3aa: CSVGTGTNTGELFF
CDR3nt: TGCAGCGTTGGGACAGGCACTAACACCGGGGAGCTGTTTTTT

j_gene: TRBJ1-1
v_gene: TRBV7-2
d_gene: -
abundance: -
CDR3aa: CASSLDGGLNTEAFF
CDR3nt: TGTGCCAGCAGCTTAGATGGGGGGCTGAACACTGAAGCTTTCTTT

j_gene: TRBJ1-6
v_gene: TRBV5-1
d_gene: TRBD1
abundance: -
CDR3aa: CASSSTGTGDSPLHF
CDR3nt: TGCGCCAGCAGCTCTACCGGGACAGGGGATTCACCCCTCCACTTT

j_gene: TRBJ2-2
v_gene: TRBV12-3/TRBV12-4
d_gene: -
abundance: few
CDR3aa: CASDGGGKNTGELFF
CDR3nt: TGTGCCAGCGACGGGGGCGGAAAGAACACCGGGGAGCTGTTTTTT

j_gene: TRBJ2-7
v_gene: TRBV7-8
d_gene: -
abundance: -
CDR3aa: CASSLEEARSRYEQYF
CDR3nt: TGTGCCAGCAGCTTAGAAGAGGCCAGGAGCCGGTACGAGCAGTACTTC

j_gene: TRBJ1-1
v_gene: TRBV5-1
d_gene: -
abundance: -
CDR3aa: CASSFGGDGTEAFF
CDR3nt: TGCGCCAGCAGCTTCGGGGGCGATGGCACTGAAGCTTTCTTT

j_gene: TRBJ1-3
v_gene: TRBV6-6
d_gene: -
abundance: -
CDR3aa: CASSLQNGRNTIYF
CDR3nt: TGTGCCAGCAGTTTACAGAACGGGAGAAACACCATATATTTT

j_gene: TRBJ2-6
v_gene: TRBV6-4
d_gene: -
abundance: many
CDR3aa: CASSDRVGANVLTF
CDR3nt: TGTGCCAGCAGTGACAGGGTTGGGGCCAACGTCCTGACTTTC

j_gene: TRBJ2-2
v_gene: TRBV7-9
d_gene: -
abundance: -
CDR3aa: CASSPRRGNTGELFF
CDR3nt: TGTGCCAGCAGCCCTCGGAGGGGGAACACCGGGGAGCTGTTTTTT

j_gene: TRBJ2-3
v_gene: TRBV5-1
d_gene: TRBD2
abundance: -
CDR3aa: CASSLRQRGNTDTQYF
CDR3nt: TGCGCCAGCAGCTTGAGGCAGCGGGGGAACACAGATACGCAGTATTTT

j_gene: TRBJ1-4
v_gene: TRBV7-9
d_gene: -
abundance: few
CDR3aa: CASSSRTDQNEKLFF
CDR3nt: TGTGCCAGCAGCAGCAGGACGGATCAAAATGAAAAACTGTTTTTT

j_gene: TRBJ2-3
v_gene: TRBV5-8
d_gene: -
abundance: few
CDR3aa: CASSLPPAPDTQYF
CDR3nt: TGTGCCAGCAGCTTGCCCCCAGCCCCAGATACGCAGTATTTT

j_gene: TRBJ1-4
v_gene: TRBV6-5
d_gene: TRBD1
abundance: -
CDR3aa: CASSYFRTGGGEKLFF
CDR3nt: TGTGCCAGCAGTTACTTCAGGACAGGGGGGGGTGAAAAACTGTTTTTT

j_gene: TRBJ2-2
v_gene: TRBV11-2
d_gene: -
abundance: -
CDR3aa: CASSLGWIVTGELFF
CDR3nt: TGTGCCAGCAGCTTGGGGTGGATAGTCACCGGGGAGCTGTTTTTT

j_gene: TRBJ1-1
v_gene: TRBV6-2/TRBV6-3
d_gene: -
abundance: -
CDR3aa: CASSRNGVAEAFF
CDR3nt: TGTGCCAGCAGCAGGAATGGGGTGGCTGAAGCTTTCTTT

j_gene: TRBJ2-1
v_gene: TRBV5-6
d_gene: TRBD2
abundance: few
CDR3aa: CASSLDGGGPSYNEQFF
CDR3nt: TGTGCCAGCAGCTTGGATGGCGGGGGGCCCTCCTACAATGAGCAGTTCTTC

j_gene: TRBJ1-2
v_gene: TRBV5-1
d_gene: -
abundance: -
CDR3aa: CASSTTTGLYGYTF
CDR3nt: TGCGCCAGCAGTACCACGACAGGCCTATACGGCTACACCTTC

j_gene: TRBJ1-3
v_gene: TRBV7-9
d_gene: TRBD1
abundance: -
CDR3aa: CASGPGGGGNTIYF
CDR3nt: TGTGCCAGCGGCCCTGGAGGGGGCGGAAACACCATATATTTT

j_gene: TRBJ1-1
v_gene: TRBV24-1
d_gene: -
abundance: few
CDR3aa: CATRDGGPTAEAFF
CDR3nt: TGTGCCACCAGGGATGGCGGCCCCACGGCTGAAGCTTTCTTT

j_gene: TRBJ2-2
v_gene: TRBV7-6
d_gene: -
abundance: few
CDR3aa: CASSLGQVYGELFF
CDR3nt: TGTGCCAGCAGCTTAGGACAGGTCTACGGGGAGCTGTTTTTT

j_gene: TRBJ2-3
v_gene: TRBV7-9
d_gene: TRBD1
abundance: -
CDR3aa: CASSPRDRVDTDTQYF
CDR3nt: TGTGCCAGCAGCCCGCGGGACAGGGTTGACACAGATACGCAGTATTTT

j_gene: TRBJ2-2
v_gene: TRBV18
d_gene: -
abundance: -
CDR3aa: CASSPRDRNTGELFF
CDR3nt: TGTGCCAGCTCACCACGTGACAGAAACACCGGGGAGCTGTTTTTT

j_gene: TRBJ2-3
v_gene: TRBV12-5
d_gene: -
abundance: few
CDR3aa: CASGLSRELYF
CDR3nt: TGTGCTAGTGGTTTGTCCCGGGAGTTATATTTT

j_gene: TRBJ1-3
v_gene: TRBV28
d_gene: TRBD1
abundance: -
CDR3aa: CAATGGALSGNTIYF
CDR3nt: TGTGCCGCGACAGGGGGAGCCCTCTCTGGAAACACCATATATTTT

j_gene: TRBJ1-1
v_gene: TRBV6-5
d_gene: -
abundance: -
CDR3aa: CASIPGQAEAFF
CDR3nt: TGTGCCAGCATCCCCGGGCAGGCCGAAGCTTTCTTT

j_gene: TRBJ1-2
v_gene: TRBV4-3
d_gene: -
abundance: many
CDR3aa: CASSQDREPYGYTF
CDR3nt: TGCGCCAGCAGCCAGGATCGGGAGCCTTATGGCTACACCTTC

j_gene: TRBJ2-1
v_gene: TRBV11-3
d_gene: TRBD2
abundance: -
CDR3aa: CASSLETSGGPYNEQFF
CDR3nt: TGTGCCAGCAGCTTAGAAACTAGCGGGGGGCCTTACAATGAGCAGTTCTTC

j_gene: TRBJ1-3
v_gene: TRBV7-9
d_gene: -
abundance: -
CDR3aa: CASSLGGQNTIYF
CDR3nt: TGTGCCAGCAGCTTAGGCGGCCAGAACACCATATATTTT

j_gene: TRBJ2-3
v_gene: TRBV3-1
d_gene: -
abundance: -
CDR3aa: CASSPTVGHTDTQYF
CDR3nt: TGTGCCAGCAGTCCGACAGTGGGTCATACAGATACGCAGTATTTT